This T cell receptor beta chain was profiled in a study of a mutant IDH1 vaccine in newly diagnosed glioma. Looking at the study overall: Treated patients, averaging roughly 40 years, were roughly 60% male and around 38% female.

Germline V lookup: CDR1 MNHEY, CDR2 SVGAGI. Deletions cut 5 bases from V and 2 bases from J, with 13 bases between. The length of the CDR3 is 14 residues. TCRdb keeps only in-frame clones here, not all; method: immunoSEQ multiplex PCR. This repertoire shows about 88,000 clones, about four fifths found once; its top ten account for about 5.6%. Time point denoted: baseline, week 1 (first vaccination visit). Described treatment: pre-vaccination baseline after standard-of-care therapy. Donors harbored newly found WHO grade 3 or 4 IDH1-mutant, ATRX-lost astrocytomas. The V and J genes are TRBV6-5 and TRBJ2-7; D is possibly TRBD1 or TRBD2 (5 bases each). The source was PBMCs, collected from a glioma patient treated with radiotherapy, temozolomide or both. The TCR comes from a man aged 40-50 years with glioma. Some clones in this sample may be carry-over from other donors' samples. CDR3 residues: CASSPFGGTYEQYF. The DNA of the CDR3 is TGTGCCAGCAGTCCCTTTGGGGGTACCTACGAGCAGTACTTC.